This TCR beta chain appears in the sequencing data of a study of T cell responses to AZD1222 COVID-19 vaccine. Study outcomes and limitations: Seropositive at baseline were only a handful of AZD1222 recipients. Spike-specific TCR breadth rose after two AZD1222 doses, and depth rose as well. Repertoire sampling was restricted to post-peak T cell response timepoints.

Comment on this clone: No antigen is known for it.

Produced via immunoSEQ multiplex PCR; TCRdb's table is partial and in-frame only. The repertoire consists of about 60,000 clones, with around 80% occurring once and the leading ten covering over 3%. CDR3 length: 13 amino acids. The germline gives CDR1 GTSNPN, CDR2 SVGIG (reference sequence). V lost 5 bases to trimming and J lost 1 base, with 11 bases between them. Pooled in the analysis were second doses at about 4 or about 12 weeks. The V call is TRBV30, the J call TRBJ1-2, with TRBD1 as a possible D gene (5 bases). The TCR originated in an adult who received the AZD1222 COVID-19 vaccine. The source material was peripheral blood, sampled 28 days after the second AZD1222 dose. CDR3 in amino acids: CAWADSLNYGYTF. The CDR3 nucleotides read TGTGCCTGGGCCGACAGCCTTAACTATGGCTACACCTTC. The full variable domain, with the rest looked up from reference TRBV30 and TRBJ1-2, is SQTIHQWPATLVQPVGSPLSLECTVEGTSNPNLYWYRQAAGRGLQLLFYSVGIGQISSEVPQNLSASRPQDRQFILSSKKLLLSDSGFYLCAWADSLNYGYTFGSGTRLTVV.